The clone carrying this T cell receptor beta chain was counted at least ten times. Each CDR3 protein is one row after TCRdb ran MiXCR on the RT-PCR reads. The repertoire consists of fewer than 800,000 distinct CDR3 sequences, with approximately 15% occurring once and the leading ten covering roughly 4%. V lost 5 bases to trimming and J lost 13 bases, with 20 bases between them. The CDR3 runs 13 residues. Germline values: CDR1 SGHTA, CDR2 FQGNSA. The sequence was obtained from a female donor in good health, serving as a healthy control. Sequenced input: memory CD4+ T cells from blood. This chain connects TRBV7-2 to TRBJ1-1, with D perhaps TRBD1 (6 bases). Written as DNA, the CDR3 is TGTGCCAGCAGCCAATCCCCAGGGGCGGGCGATTTCTTT. Its translation: CASSQSPGAGDFF.